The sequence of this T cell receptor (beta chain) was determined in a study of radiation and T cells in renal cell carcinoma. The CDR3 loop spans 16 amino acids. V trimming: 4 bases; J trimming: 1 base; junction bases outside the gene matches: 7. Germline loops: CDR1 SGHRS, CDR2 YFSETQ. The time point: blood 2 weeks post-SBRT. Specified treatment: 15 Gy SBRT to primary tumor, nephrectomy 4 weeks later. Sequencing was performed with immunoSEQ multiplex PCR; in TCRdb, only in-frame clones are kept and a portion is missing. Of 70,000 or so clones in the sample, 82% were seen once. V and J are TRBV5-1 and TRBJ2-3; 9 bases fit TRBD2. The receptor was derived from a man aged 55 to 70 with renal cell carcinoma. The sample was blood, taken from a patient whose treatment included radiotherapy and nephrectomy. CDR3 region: CASSPWTSVGTDTQYF. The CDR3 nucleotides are TGCGCCAGCAGCCCCTGGACTAGCGTGGGCACAGATACGCAGTATTTT.